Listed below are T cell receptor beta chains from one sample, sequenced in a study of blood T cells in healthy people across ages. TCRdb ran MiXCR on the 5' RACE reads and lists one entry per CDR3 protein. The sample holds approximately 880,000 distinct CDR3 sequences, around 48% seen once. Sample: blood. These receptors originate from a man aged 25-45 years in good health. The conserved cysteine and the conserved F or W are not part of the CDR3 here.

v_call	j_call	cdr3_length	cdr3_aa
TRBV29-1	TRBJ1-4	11	SVQGGASEKLF
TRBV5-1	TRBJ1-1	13	ASSLDRGRNTEAF
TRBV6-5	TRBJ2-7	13	ASSYFVGGLNEQY
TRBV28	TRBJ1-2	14	ASSIWDREGEVGYT
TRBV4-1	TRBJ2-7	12	ASSPRTGGYEQY
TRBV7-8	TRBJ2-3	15	ASSLGASGGFTDTQY
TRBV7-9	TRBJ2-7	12	ASSGGWGSYEQY
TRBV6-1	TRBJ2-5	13	ASSRSGGVQETQY
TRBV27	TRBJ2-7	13	ASSTRRGRAYEQY
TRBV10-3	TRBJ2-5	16	AISGSTFVRGSYNEQY
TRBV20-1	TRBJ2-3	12	SAGRLGVPDTQY
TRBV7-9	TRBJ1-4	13	ASSLSKGTNEKLF
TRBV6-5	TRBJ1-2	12	ASSVGRDGYGYT
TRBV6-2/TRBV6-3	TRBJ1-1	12	ASSFDQGRTEAF
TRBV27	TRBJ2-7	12	ASSEGRVSYEQY
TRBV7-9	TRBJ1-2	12	ASSPGQGYYGYT
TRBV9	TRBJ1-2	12	ASSAGGGSTGYT
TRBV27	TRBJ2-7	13	ASSLSRVGFYEQY
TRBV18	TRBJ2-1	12	ASSLRGSHNEQF
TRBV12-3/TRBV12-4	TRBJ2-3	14	ASRSGQGGVTDTQY
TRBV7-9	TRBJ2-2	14	ASSLPGGGGTGELF
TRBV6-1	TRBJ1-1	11	ASSGPGRTEAF
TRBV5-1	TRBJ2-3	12	ASSFLRTTDTQY
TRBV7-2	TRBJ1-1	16	ASRSPGTGGGTNTEAF
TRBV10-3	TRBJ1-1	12	AISGPYTNTEAF
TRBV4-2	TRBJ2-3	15	ASSQDRLAGLTDTQY
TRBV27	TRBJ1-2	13	ASSMVEGARDGYT
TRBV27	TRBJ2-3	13	ASSPTGPGTDTQY
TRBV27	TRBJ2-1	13	ASRGGQGGYNEQF
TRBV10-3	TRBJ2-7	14	AISESVRTGTYEQY
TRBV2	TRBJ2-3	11	ASSEWAPNMQY
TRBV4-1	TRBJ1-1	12	ASSQLQGRDEAF
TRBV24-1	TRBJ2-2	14	ATSELTGLEAGELF
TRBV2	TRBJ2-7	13	ASSLRHGGGYEQY
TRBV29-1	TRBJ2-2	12	SVHGGARTGELF
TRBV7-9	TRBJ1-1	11	ASSLDSWTEAF
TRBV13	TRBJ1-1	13	ASSLDNHMNTEAF